Given below is one T cell receptor (beta chain) in context. Antigen: not known. immunoSEQ v3.0 was run at survey level. Some clones are missing from TCRdb's copy, which holds only in-frame ones; the method was immunoSEQ multiplex PCR. The sample has some 28,000 clones; 70% to 90% are singletons. Germline CDR1 MGHRA, CDR2 YSYEKL. The V segment lost 3 bases and the J segment 7 bases; nucleotides outside the gene matches: 4. CDR3 size: 13 residues. PBMC samples from each donor numbered at least one pre-ART and at least two post-ART. The sample is drawn from a study of long-term antiretroviral therapy in people with HIV. Regarding the study as a whole: Dominance of pre-ART expanded clones persisted, fluctuating and often declining after ART.

The sequenced sample was unsorted PBMCs, obtained 0.8 years after starting antiretroviral therapy. The chain carries TRBV4-1 and TRBJ1-1, with TRBD1 identical over 8 bases. This sequence was found in a woman aged 25 to 39 with HIV. CDR3 sequence: CASSHATGGEAFF. DNA of the CDR3: TGCGCCAGCAGCCACGCTACAGGGGGTGAAGCTTTCTTT.